This is a list of T cell receptor beta chains from one sample in a study of T cells in Graves' hyperthyroidism and ophthalmopathy. From the multiplex PCR reads, TCRdb called clonotypes with MiXCR, one entry per CDR3 protein. The sample yields about 380,000 distinct CDR3 sequences, roughly 12% seen once. Sequenced input: blood. These receptor sequences come from a man between 25 and 39 years old with Graves' hyperthyroidism that later progressed to Graves' ophthalmopathy. Both conserved end residues are part of each CDR3.

J gene: TRBJ2-1; V gene: TRBV27; CDR3 protein: CASSSYRTSGENEQFF
J gene: TRBJ1-6; V gene: TRBV5-1; CDR3 protein: CASSKDRGRIFSPLHF
J gene: TRBJ2-5; V gene: TRBV20-1; CDR3 protein: CSARGGLGGGGETQYF
J gene: TRBJ2-1; V gene: TRBV24-1; CDR3 protein: CATSDHRGRHNEQFF
J gene: TRBJ1-2; V gene: TRBV28; CDR3 protein: CASSSQGTGGNYGYTF
J gene: TRBJ1-5; V gene: TRBV12-3/TRBV12-4; CDR3 protein: CASSAEQGNQPQHF
J gene: TRBJ1-4; V gene: TRBV7-9; CDR3 protein: CASSRGTRGSDEKLFF
J gene: TRBJ1-2; V gene: TRBV27; CDR3 protein: CASSLSGLYGYTF
J gene: TRBJ1-1; V gene: TRBV19; CDR3 protein: CASREGNTEAFF
J gene: TRBJ2-7; V gene: TRBV20-1; CDR3 protein: CSATNRAKGYEQYF
J gene: TRBJ2-2; V gene: TRBV9; CDR3 protein: CASSVGDTGELFF
J gene: TRBJ2-4; V gene: TRBV24-1; CDR3 protein: CATSEGRTDIQYF
J gene: TRBJ1-6; V gene: TRBV4-1; CDR3 protein: CASSQGTRYPLHF
J gene: TRBJ1-2; V gene: TRBV20-1; CDR3 protein: CSARTLRGESYGYTF
J gene: TRBJ2-5; V gene: TRBV27; CDR3 protein: CASSGTSGAIQETQYF
J gene: TRBJ2-1; V gene: TRBV7-9; CDR3 protein: CASSLDVFETRGNEQFF
J gene: TRBJ1-5; V gene: TRBV20-1; CDR3 protein: CSARVPRVRSNQPQHF
J gene: TRBJ2-7; V gene: TRBV5-5; CDR3 protein: CASSYRVTYEQYF
J gene: TRBJ2-7; V gene: TRBV20-1; CDR3 protein: CSARDTRYEQYF
J gene: TRBJ2-7; V gene: TRBV11-2; CDR3 protein: CASSLDSSTGYEQYF
J gene: TRBJ1-5; V gene: TRBV5-6; CDR3 protein: CASSWSRSYGNQPQHF
J gene: TRBJ2-7; V gene: TRBV11-2; CDR3 protein: CASSSRTGYSFMGEQYF
J gene: TRBJ1-2; V gene: TRBV25-1; CDR3 protein: CASSEGRGDYGYTF
J gene: TRBJ1-4; V gene: TRBV5-1; CDR3 protein: CASSLQGGTNEKLFF
J gene: TRBJ2-7; V gene: TRBV12-5; CDR3 protein: CASGLGTGREQYF
J gene: TRBJ1-5; V gene: TRBV5-6; CDR3 protein: CASSWGNRNQPQHF